The clone carrying this T cell receptor (beta chain) was counted a single time. CDR3 length: 15 amino acids. Germline assignment: CDR1 MRHNA and CDR2 SNTAGT. The V gene lost 2 bases and the J gene lost 3 bases, with 11 bases spanning the gap. This sample stems from a study of T cell responses to AZD1222 COVID-19 vaccine. Data came from immunoSEQ multiplex PCR; TCRdb stores just in-frame clones and leaves some out. The data contain tens of thousands of clones, 80% to 85% of them singletons. The J gene is TRBJ1-5, the V gene TRBV6-4, with D perhaps matching TRBD1 (5 bases). This receptor was identified in an adult in good health. Sequences were derived from peripheral blood, sampled on day 0 of AZD1222 vaccination. The CDR3, as DNA: TGTGCCAGCAGTGACGGGGCAGGAAACAATCAGCCCCAGCATTTT. This encodes CASSDGAGNNQPQHF.